This paragraph covers one T cell receptor beta chain sequence. How the authors handled the data: The authors estimated nucleated cell counts from reference gene primer amplification. The table came from immunoSEQ multiplex PCR; TCRdb's copy has only in-frame clones and leaves some out. The DNA gave D and trimming, while V, J and clone size come from that table. The data hold about 62,000 clones, with roughly 90% observed a single time. This CDR3 is 17 amino acids long. V was clipped by 4 bases and J by 1 base; unmatched bases: 12. The germline gives CDR1 SGHRS, CDR2 YFSETQ. The sample originates from a study of blood T cell repertoires in COVID-19. Study as a whole: Acute-phase and convalescent COVID-19 samples originated in the United States, Italy and Spain. In each case, the material was cDNA or gDNA derived from T cells, B-cell-depleted T cells, or PBMCs.

This TCR came from a woman of 80 years or more with acute or convalescent COVID-19. The sequenced sample was peripheral blood. The chain employs TRBV5-1 and TRBJ1-2; 8 bases line up with TRBD1. The CDR3 loop reads CASSSGQGSPLNYGYTF. The CDR3 DNA is TGCGCCAGCAGCAGCGGACAGGGTTCCCCGCTTAACTATGGCTACACCTTC.